Detailed here is one TCR beta chain. This clonotype was counted a few times. The clone's antigen remains unknown. Base qualities were left out, and no much larger clone turns up one base away. V lost 4 bases and J lost 0 bases; the stretch between them is 13 bases long. The CDR3 holds 16 amino acids from the cysteine to the phenylalanine. The DNA shown is the 48-base CDR3, in frame from base 1. Sequences SGHAT (CDR1) and FQNNGV (CDR2) are obtained from the germline V gene. In the paper's terms, the time point label means: sample taken at primary tumor resection. Samples were obtained from over 70 patients with early-stage, untreated non-small cell lung cancer from the lung TRACERx cohort. Whole RNA extracted from tumor and nontumor lung tissue, or from cryopreserved PBMC samples, was used for TCR sequencing without cell sorting. Only patients for whom sufficient RNA was available from at least two tumor regions were selected for TCR sequencing.

This specimen belongs to a study of spatial heterogeneity in lung cancer (dated by TCRdb to the late 2010s). About the study as a whole: Beta-chain transcripts were consistently detected in greater numbers than alpha-chain transcripts, which likely reflects a higher abundance of beta-chain transcripts. The study quantitatively compared TCR alpha and beta repertoires across multiple tumor regions, matched nontumor lung and blood in non-small cell lung cancer. Nonsynonymous mutation counts, determined by whole-exome sequencing of tumor tissue, were related to features of the TCR repertoire. At surgery, both alpha and beta chains were TCR-sequenced in more than 200 tumor regions, fewer than 85 matched nontumor lung samples and a few dozen PBMC samples. In the raw uncorrected reads, each unique combination of TCR and UMI appeared on average more than ten times.

Beyond this particular receptor, the publication reports: Confirming at a functional level the hypothesis that regional TCRs recognize regional mutations was considered to require additional single-cell paired TCR alpha and beta sequencing. Ubiquitous expanded tumor TCRs showed up in blood more often at tumor resection than at routine follow-up.

The method was 5' RACE. The run used a NextSeq 500. To allow correction of PCR and sequencing errors, the TCR library protocol tagged every TCR cDNA molecule with a unique molecular identifier. The study's processing was this. Decombinator tools were used for TCR identification, UMI-based error correction and CDR3 extraction. Expanded TCRs were defined as those above a frequency of 2 per 1,000, corresponding to the top 1% of the tumor frequency distribution. Each repertoire was subsampled 100 times to 5,000 TCRs, after which Renyi diversity was computed with the R vegan package. To build CDR3 similarity networks, amino acid triplet string-kernel similarity was used, and CDR3s were connected when their pairwise similarity was above 0.82. TCRdb trimmed the raw reads at Q25, called clones with MiXCR and kept productive beta chains. Each entry is one CDR3 protein sequence, shown with its most common DNA and genes. TCRdb, not the original authors, processed these V and J calls. Across this sample there are tens of thousands of distinct CDR3 sequences, with less than 9% seen only once. The leading ten clones occupy over 25% of the sample.

The sample was PBMCs, taken at surgery. The V and J genes are TRBV11-2 and TRBJ2-1; possibly the D gene is TRBD1, per 6 matching bases. This sequence originates from a female donor with early-stage non-small cell lung cancer. The nucleotides are TGTGCCAGCAGCTCCTTCCTCAGGGGCTCCTACAATGAGCAGTTCTTC. Translated, it gives CASSSFLRGSYNEQFF.